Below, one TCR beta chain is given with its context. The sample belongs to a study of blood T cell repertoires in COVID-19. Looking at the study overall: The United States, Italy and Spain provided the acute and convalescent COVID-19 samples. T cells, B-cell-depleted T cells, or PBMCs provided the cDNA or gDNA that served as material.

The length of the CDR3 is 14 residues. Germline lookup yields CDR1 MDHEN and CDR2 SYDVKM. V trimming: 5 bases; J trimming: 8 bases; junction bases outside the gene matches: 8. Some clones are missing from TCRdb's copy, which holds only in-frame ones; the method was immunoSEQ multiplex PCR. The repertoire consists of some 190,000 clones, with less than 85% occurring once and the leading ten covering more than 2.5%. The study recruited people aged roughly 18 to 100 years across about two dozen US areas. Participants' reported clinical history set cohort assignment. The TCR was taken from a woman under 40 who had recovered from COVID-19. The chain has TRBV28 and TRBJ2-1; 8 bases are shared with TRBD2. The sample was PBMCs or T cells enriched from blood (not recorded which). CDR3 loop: CASSGDAGGDEQFF. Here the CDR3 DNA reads TGTGCCAGCAGTGGGGATGCGGGAGGCGATGAGCAGTTCTTC.